The 9 T cell receptor beta chains below come from one sample, sequenced in a study of cytomegalovirus exposure and HLA in healthy donors. The PCR ran on 60 Vbeta and 13 Jbeta primers. The protocol was immunoSEQ multiplex PCR, while the TCRdb copy is restricted to in-frame clones and leaves out a portion. This table has around 150,000 clones, roughly three quarters appearing once. The sequenced sample consisted of PBMCs. Receptor source: a man younger than 35 in good health and CMV-seronegative.

The CDR3 region has the DNA TGTGCCTGGAGTGCACTAACCCCTGGACAGGGGGCAAAGTATGCCGGGGAGCTGTTTTTT. As protein: CAWSALTPGQGAKYAGELFF. The chain couples TRBV30 to TRBJ2-2; 11 bases are a match to TRBD1. Germline values: CDR1 GTSNPN, CDR2 SVGIG (reference sequence). The CDR3 sequence is 20 residues long. V shed 1 base, J shed 6 bases, and the junction held 19 bases outside the gene matches.

In its sample, this clone was seen a few times. The gene calls are TRBV7-6 and TRBJ2-7, with D hard to call. CDR1 is SGHVS, CDR2 FNYEAQ, per germline. The germline V and J ends were trimmed by 1 base and 6 bases, with 13 bases remaining between them. CDR3 length: 14 residues. The CDR3: CASSLGGRSFEQYF. For the CDR3, the DNA is TGTGCCAGCAGCTTAGGTGGTCGTAGCTTCGAGCAGTACTTC.

The CDR3 DNA reads TGTGCCAGCAGCTTAGCGGGGCCTGGAAACACCATATATTTT. It yields the protein CASSLAGPGNTIYF. The chain uses TRBV7-9 and TRBJ1-3; the D gene is possibly TRBD1 (5 bases). This CDR3 has 14 amino acids. Trimming pared 0 bases from V and 2 bases from J, leaving 5 bases between. From germline, CDR1 is SEHNR and CDR2 FQNEAQ (reference sequence).

This sequence joins TRBV7-9 and TRBJ2-3, with 11 positions matching TRBD1. V was pared by 4 bases and J by 3 bases, with 6 bases of the junction left unmatched. This CDR3 is built from 16 residues. Germline CDR1 is SEHNR and CDR2 is FQNEAQ (reference sequence). CDR3 nucleotide sequence: TGTGCCAGCAGCTCCGGACAGGGGGCGGGGACAGATACGCAGTATTTT. Translating gives CASSSGQGAGTDTQYF.

V usage is TRBV28 and J usage is TRBJ2-5, with D maybe TRBD1 (6 bases). The J call is uncertain, as TRBJ2-7 better fits the DNA end. The CDR3 sequence is 13 residues long. Germline V gene lookup returns CDR1 MDHEN and CDR2 SYDVKM. The CDR3: CATTGTPTYEQYF. CDR3 nucleotides: TGTGCCACGACCGGGACACCTACCTACGAGCAGTACTTC.

CDR3 coding DNA: TGTGCCAGCAGTGAATCAGGGGGCCATCAGCCCCAGCATTTT. This translates into CASSESGGHQPQHF. This sequence joins TRBV6-5 and TRBJ1-5; 8 bases match TRBD1. The CDR3 has 14 amino acids. The germline gives CDR1 MNHEY, CDR2 SVGAGI. With V trimmed by 5 bases and J by 5 bases, 5 bases remained unmatched.

This chain connects TRBV9 to TRBJ1-6; TRBD1 matches at 10 bases. V dropped 4 bases and J dropped 6; count of bases not matched to a gene: 4. Per the germline V gene, CDR1 is SGDLS and CDR2 is YYNGEE. This CDR3 spans 15 amino acids. CDR3 sequence: CASSPRDRGNSPLHF. The CDR3 DNA follows: TGTGCCAGCAGCCCTCGGGACAGGGGTAATTCACCCCTCCACTTT.

This chain uses TRBV19 with TRBJ1-1; TRBD1 aligns across 8 bases. The trim removed 8 bases at V and 4 bases at J, leaving 9 bases unmatched. Germline V CDR1 and CDR2: LNHDA, SQIVND (reference sequence). There are 14 residues in the CDR3. In DNA, the CDR3 is TGTGCCAGTCAAATGACAGGGGCAGTCACTGAAGCTTTCTTT. It is translated as CASQMTGAVTEAFF.

The V gene is TRBV10-1, the J gene TRBJ2-1, with TRBD2 matching 12 bases. V shed 3 bases, J shed 5 bases, and the junction held 8 bases outside the gene matches. Germline values: CDR1 WNHNN, CDR2 SYGVQD (reference sequence). CDR3 size: 17 residues. Here the CDR3 reads CASSDSRTSGVNNEQFF. The CDR3 bases are TGCGCCAGCAGTGACTCCCGGACTAGCGGGGTGAACAATGAGCAGTTCTTC.